One sample yielded the 10 T cell receptor beta chains listed below, sequenced in a study of beta chain features in type 1 diabetes. For these TCRs, the target antigens are not known. Investigators reverse transcribed all isolated RNA, so they sequenced expressed TCRB transcripts. TCRdb keeps only in-frame clones here, not all; method: immunoSEQ multiplex PCR. The sample has approximately 150,000 clones; approximately 10% are singletons. Points from the study as a whole: The study found moderately but significantly shorter TCRB CDR3s in all four CD4+ subsets of Type 1 diabetes patients.

The sequenced sample consisted of central memory CD4+ T cells from blood. The receptor set was obtained from a man under 40 with type 1 diabetes.

The sample holds many counts of this clone. The J gene is TRBJ1-2, the V gene TRBV6-5, with D possibly matching TRBD1 (5 bases). In germline, CDR1 is MNHEY, CDR2 SVGAGI. This CDR3 comprises 12 residues. Trimming removed 5 bases at V and 8 bases at J, with 12 bases between. CDR3 nucleotide sequence: TGTGCCAGCAGTAACCAGGGTCGGGGCTACACCTTC. Amino acid sequence: CASSNQGRGYTF.

V is TRBV28 and J is TRBJ1-2; 7 bases fit TRBD1. Germline lookup yields CDR1 MDHEN and CDR2 SYDVKM. V dropped 6 bases and J dropped 3; count of bases not matched to a gene: 4. The CDR3 is 13 residues long. This CDR3 is CASSPGQDYGYTF. The CDR3 DNA follows: TGTGCCAGCAGCCCTGGACAGGACTATGGCTACACCTTC.

The chain recombines TRBV6-6 with TRBJ1-1; no firm D call. CDR1 MNHNY and CDR2 SVGAGI come from the germline V gene (reference sequence). This CDR3 is built from 15 residues. V was clipped by 1 base and J by 0 bases, with 9 bases between them. CDR3 in amino acids: CASSYFPDLNTEAFF. The CDR3, as DNA: TGTGCCAGCAGTTACTTCCCCGACTTGAACACTGAAGCTTTCTTT.

The J gene is TRBJ2-3, the V gene TRBV2; TRBD1 agrees at 9 bases. This CDR3 is 13 amino acids long. Germline V gene sequence: CDR1 SNHLY, CDR2 FYNNEI. Trimming cost V 8 bases and J 4 bases; bases outside gene matches: 4. CDR3 DNA: TGTGCCAGCCGGGACAGGGTATCAGATACGCAGTATTTT. The encoded protein is CASRDRVSDTQYF.

V is TRBV7-3 and J is TRBJ2-2; 7 bases line up with TRBD1. The germline V gene has CDR1 SGHTA and CDR2 FQGTGA. CDR3 length: 15 residues. V gave up 5 bases and J gave up 5 bases; unmatched junction bases: 8. The CDR3 nucleotides read TGTGCCAGCAGCGCAGACAGGGCAGGGACCGGGGAGCTGTTTTTT. It yields the protein CASSADRAGTGELFF.

In its sample, this clone was seen a few times. The chain has TRBV18 and TRBJ2-7, with D maybe TRBD2 (5 bases). Trimming pared 2 bases from V and 2 bases from J, leaving 13 bases between. This CDR3 comprises 15 residues. Germline CDR1 is KGHSH and CDR2 is LQKENI. In DNA form, the CDR3 reads TGTGCCAGCTCACCAAGCCAAGGAGGCCCCTACGAGCAGTACTTC. It yields the protein CASSPSQGGPYEQYF.

This clone was counted between two and nine times. The rearrangement links TRBV19 to TRBJ2-3, with D possibly being TRBD2 (5 bases). The germline V gene has CDR1 LNHDA and CDR2 SQIVND (reference sequence). V lost 5 bases to trimming and J lost 0 bases, with 9 bases between them. The CDR3 contains 14 residues. The CDR3 coding sequence is TGTGCCAGTAGTGACACGGGGAGCACAGATACGCAGTATTTT. It translates to CASSDTGSTDTQYF.

The chain is built from TRBV11-2 and TRBJ2-2; D is possibly TRBD1 (6 bases). The germline V gene has CDR1 SGHAT and CDR2 FQNNGV. This CDR3 is built from 15 residues. Trimming removed 1 base at V and 7 bases at J, with 13 bases between. CDR3 DNA: TGTGCCAGCAGCTTAGGCGTTACGACAGGCGGGGAGCTGTTTTTT. Protein: CASSLGVTTGGELFF.

The genes are TRBV5-1 and TRBJ2-3, with 12 bases matching TRBD2. The CDR3 is made up of 15 amino acids. The germline V gene encodes CDR1 SGHRS and CDR2 YFSETQ. V lost 4 bases and J lost 5; bases outside the gene matches: 5. CDR3 sequence reads: CASSLSSGGEDTQYF. CDR3 in DNA: TGCGCCAGCAGCCTCTCTAGCGGGGGGGAAGATACGCAGTATTTT.

This clone was seen a handful of times. The chain has TRBV7-2 and TRBJ1-4, with D possibly TRBD1 on 5 matching bases. This CDR3 has 16 amino acids. Germline V lookup: CDR1 SGHTA, CDR2 FQGNSA. Trimming stripped 5 bases from V and 7 bases from J, with 20 bases between. The CDR3 sequence: CASSPSLGGASEKLFF. The DNA of the CDR3 is TGTGCCAGCAGCCCGTCCTTGGGGGGTGCGAGTGAAAAACTGTTTTTT.